This TCR beta chain was obtained from a study of T-cell reconstitution after alpha-beta-depleted transplantation in children. For TCRbeta, the library was prepared with unique molecular identifiers. TCRdb redid the calling of the PCR reads with MiXCR, one entry per CDR3 protein. This table has around 96,000 distinct CDR3 sequences, 12% appearing once. V was clipped by 0 bases and J by 4 bases, with 18 bases between them. Germline CDR1 and CDR2: MNHEY and SVGAGI. This CDR3 is built from 17 residues. The sample was PBMCs from the stem cell graft donor, taken from the stem cell graft. V is TRBV6-5 and J is TRBJ1-1; TRBD1 is a possible D gene (5 bases). This TCR derives from a human donor who donated a stem cell graft to a child with inherited bone marrow failure. The CDR3 sequence is CASSYSPDPSQGTEAFF. For the CDR3, the DNA is TGTGCCAGCAGTTACTCGCCCGACCCCTCGCAGGGCACTGAAGCTTTCTTT.